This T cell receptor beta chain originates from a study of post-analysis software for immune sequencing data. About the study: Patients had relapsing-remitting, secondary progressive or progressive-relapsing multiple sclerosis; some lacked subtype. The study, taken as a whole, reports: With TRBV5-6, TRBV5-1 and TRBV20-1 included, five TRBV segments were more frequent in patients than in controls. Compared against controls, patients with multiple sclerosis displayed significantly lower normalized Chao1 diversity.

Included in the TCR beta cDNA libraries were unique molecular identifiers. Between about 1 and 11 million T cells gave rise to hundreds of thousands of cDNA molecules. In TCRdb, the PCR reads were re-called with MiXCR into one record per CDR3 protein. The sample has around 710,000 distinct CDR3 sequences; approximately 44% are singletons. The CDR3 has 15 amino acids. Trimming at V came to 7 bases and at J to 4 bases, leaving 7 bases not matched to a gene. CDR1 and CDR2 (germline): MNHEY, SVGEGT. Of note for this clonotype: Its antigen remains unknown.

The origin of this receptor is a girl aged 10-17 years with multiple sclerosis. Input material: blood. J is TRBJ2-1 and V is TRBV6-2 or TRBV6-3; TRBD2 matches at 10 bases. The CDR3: CASNPAGGKYNEQFF. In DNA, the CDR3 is TGTGCCAGCAACCCAGCGGGAGGGAAATACAATGAGCAGTTCTTC.